The rows below give T cell receptor beta chains drawn from one sample of a study of cytomegalovirus exposure and HLA in healthy donors. TCRdb's copy holds only in-frame clones and misses some; the assay was immunoSEQ multiplex PCR. Of 120,000 to 150,000 clones in the sample, about 86% were seen once. Material: PBMCs. The origin of the receptors is a woman under 30 in good health and CMV-seropositive. CDR3s include the opening cysteine and the closing phenylalanine or tryptophan. A D gene is named only where the DNA matches it firmly. A row's size may be missing; if present it is once, few, many or a size class.

cdr3_length j_call d_call clone_size v_call cdr3_aa cdr3_nt
16 TRBJ2-6 . . TRBV23-1 CASTYSARPGANVLTF TGCGCCAGCACCTACAGTGCTCGGCCTGGGGCCAACGTCCTGACTTTC
11 TRBJ1-6 . . TRBV30 CALGGDSPLHF TGTGCCTTAGGCGGGGATTCACCCCTCCACTTT
15 TRBJ1-5 TRBD1 . TRBV5-4 CASSQNGTGNQPQHF TGTGCCAGCAGCCAAAATGGGACAGGTAATCAGCCCCAGCATTTT
17 TRBJ2-1 TRBD2 . TRBV5-6 CASSSAGGLAIYNEQFF TGTGCCAGCAGCTCGGCGGGGGGACTGGCCATCTACAATGAGCAGTTCTTC
15 TRBJ2-1 . few TRBV6-5 CASSQGLRGYNEQFF TGTGCCAGCAGCCAGGGACTGAGGGGATACAATGAGCAGTTCTTC
14 TRBJ2-7 . . TRBV11-3 CASSFGTRPYEQYF TGTGCCAGCAGCTTCGGGACTCGACCCTACGAGCAGTACTTC
15 TRBJ2-7 . . TRBV10-3 CAISESVYSSYEQYF TGTGCCATCAGTGAGTCGGTGTACAGTTCCTACGAGCAGTACTTC
14 TRBJ1-6 . . TRBV9 CASSPGHNNSPLHF TGTGCCAGCAGCCCGGGACATAATAATTCACCCCTCCACTTT
14 TRBJ1-2 . . TRBV6-6 CASSQPGHNYGYTF TGTGCCAGCAGCCAACCGGGACATAACTATGGCTACACCTTC
15 TRBJ2-7 TRBD2 . TRBV11-1 CASSHSPGLDYEQYF TGTGCCAGCAGCCATTCCCCGGGACTAGACTACGAGCAGTACTTC
15 TRBJ2-7 . . TRBV27 CASAPKRERNYEQYF TGTGCCAGCGCCCCCAAACGGGAGCGCAACTACGAGCAGTACTTC
16 TRBJ2-3 . . TRBV5-1 CASSLGSSSGTDTQYF TGCGCCAGCAGCTTGGGCTCGTCTAGCGGCACAGATACGCAGTATTTT
19 TRBJ2-7 . . TRBV7-3 CASSSGDGTQNRYCYEQYF TGTGCCAGCAGCTCAGGGGACGGGACCCAAAACCGATACTGCTACGAGCAGTACTTC
12 TRBJ1-2 . few TRBV28 CASSRDSYGYTF TGTGCCAGCAGTAGAGACAGCTATGGCTACACCTTC
15 TRBJ1-1 . . TRBV4-3 CASSQVTGGNTEAFF TGCGCCAGCAGCCAAGTGACAGGAGGGAACACTGAAGCTTTCTTT